This TCR beta chain was obtained from a study listed by TCRdb under 2016. The germline V gene supplies CDR1 SGHTA and CDR2 FQGNSA. V was cut back by 2 bases and J by 3 bases, leaving a gap of 8 bases between them. From the cysteine up to the phenylalanine, the CDR3 has a length of 14 residues. The entry retains the CDR3 DNA only, 42 bases that are in frame from base 1. Library generation was performed with RT-PCR. TCRdb names Illumina MiSeq as the instrument used. TCRdb's own reprocessing of the public reads used fastp at Q25 and MiXCR and kept productive beta chains. Identical CDR3 proteins give one entry, which carries the most common genes and DNA. The sample data list about 680,000 distinct CDR3 sequences, and over 12% of these were observed just once. The top ten clones comprise roughly 4% of the sample. This clonotype was seen a few times. Its antigen is currently not known. Base quality data are lacking; no much larger clone is found one base away.

This TCR was recovered from a female donor in good health, serving as a healthy control. Sequencing was performed on memory CD4+ T cells from blood. The V and J genes are TRBV7-2 and TRBJ1-5; TRBD1 is a weak D gene call, 5 bases matching. The DNA sequence is TGTGCCAGCAGCTTATACAGGACCAATCAGCCCCAGCATTTT. It is translated as CASSLYRTNQPQHF.